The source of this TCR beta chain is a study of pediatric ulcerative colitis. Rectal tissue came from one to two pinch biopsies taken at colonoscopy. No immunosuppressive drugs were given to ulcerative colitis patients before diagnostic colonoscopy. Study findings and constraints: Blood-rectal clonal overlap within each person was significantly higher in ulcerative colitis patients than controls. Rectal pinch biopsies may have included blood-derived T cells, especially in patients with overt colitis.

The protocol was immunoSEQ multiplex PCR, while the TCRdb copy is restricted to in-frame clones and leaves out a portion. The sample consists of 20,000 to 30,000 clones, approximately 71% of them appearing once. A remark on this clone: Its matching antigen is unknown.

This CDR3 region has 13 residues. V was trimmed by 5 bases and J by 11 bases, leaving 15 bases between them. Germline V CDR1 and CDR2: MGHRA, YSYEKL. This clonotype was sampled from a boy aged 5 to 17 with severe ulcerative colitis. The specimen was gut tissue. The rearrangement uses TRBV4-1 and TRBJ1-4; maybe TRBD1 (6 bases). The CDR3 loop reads CASSEATGRKLFF. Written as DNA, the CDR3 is TGCGCCAGCAGCGAAGCCACAGGGCGGAAACTGTTTTTT.